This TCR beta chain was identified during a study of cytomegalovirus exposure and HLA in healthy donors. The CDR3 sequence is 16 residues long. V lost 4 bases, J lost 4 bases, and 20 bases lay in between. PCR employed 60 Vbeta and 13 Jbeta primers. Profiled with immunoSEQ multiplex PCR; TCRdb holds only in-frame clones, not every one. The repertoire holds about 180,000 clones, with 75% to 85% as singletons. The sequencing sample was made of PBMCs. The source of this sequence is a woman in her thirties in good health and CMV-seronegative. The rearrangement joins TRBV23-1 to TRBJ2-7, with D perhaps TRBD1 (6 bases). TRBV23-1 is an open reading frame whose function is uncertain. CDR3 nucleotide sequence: TGCGCCAGCAGTCGCTCGACAGGAAGAACCGGTTACGAGCAGTACTTC. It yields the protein CASSRSTGRTGYEQYF.